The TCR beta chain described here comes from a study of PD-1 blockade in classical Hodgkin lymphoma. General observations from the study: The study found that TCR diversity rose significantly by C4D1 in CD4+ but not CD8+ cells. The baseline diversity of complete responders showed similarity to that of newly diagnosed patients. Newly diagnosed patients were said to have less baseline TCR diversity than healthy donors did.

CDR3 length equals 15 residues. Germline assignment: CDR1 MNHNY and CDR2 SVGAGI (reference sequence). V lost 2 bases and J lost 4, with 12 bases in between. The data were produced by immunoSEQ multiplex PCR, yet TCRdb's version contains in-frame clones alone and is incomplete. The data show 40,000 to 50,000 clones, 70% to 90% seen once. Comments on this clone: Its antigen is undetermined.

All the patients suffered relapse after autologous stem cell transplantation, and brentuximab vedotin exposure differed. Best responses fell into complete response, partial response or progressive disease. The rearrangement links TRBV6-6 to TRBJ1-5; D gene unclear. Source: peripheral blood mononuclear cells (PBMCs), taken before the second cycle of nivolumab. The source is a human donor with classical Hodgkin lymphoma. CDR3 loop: CASSYPPSVNQPQHF. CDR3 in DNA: TGTGCCAGCAGTTACCCCCCCAGCGTGAATCAGCCCCAGCATTTT.